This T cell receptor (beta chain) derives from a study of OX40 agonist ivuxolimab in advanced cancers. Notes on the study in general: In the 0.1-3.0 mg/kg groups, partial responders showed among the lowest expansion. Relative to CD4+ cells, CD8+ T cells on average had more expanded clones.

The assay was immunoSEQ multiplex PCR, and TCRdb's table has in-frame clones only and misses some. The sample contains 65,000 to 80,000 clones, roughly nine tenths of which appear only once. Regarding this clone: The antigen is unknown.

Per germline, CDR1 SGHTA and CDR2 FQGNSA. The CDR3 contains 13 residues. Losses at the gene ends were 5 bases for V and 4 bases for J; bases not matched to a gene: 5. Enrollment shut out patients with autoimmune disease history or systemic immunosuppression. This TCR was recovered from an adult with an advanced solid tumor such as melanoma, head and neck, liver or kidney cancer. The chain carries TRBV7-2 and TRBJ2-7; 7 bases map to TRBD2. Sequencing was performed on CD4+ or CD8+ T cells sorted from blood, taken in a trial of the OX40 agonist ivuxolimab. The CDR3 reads CASSKPGGYEQYF. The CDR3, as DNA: TGTGCCAGCAGCAAACCCGGGGGGTACGAGCAGTACTTC.